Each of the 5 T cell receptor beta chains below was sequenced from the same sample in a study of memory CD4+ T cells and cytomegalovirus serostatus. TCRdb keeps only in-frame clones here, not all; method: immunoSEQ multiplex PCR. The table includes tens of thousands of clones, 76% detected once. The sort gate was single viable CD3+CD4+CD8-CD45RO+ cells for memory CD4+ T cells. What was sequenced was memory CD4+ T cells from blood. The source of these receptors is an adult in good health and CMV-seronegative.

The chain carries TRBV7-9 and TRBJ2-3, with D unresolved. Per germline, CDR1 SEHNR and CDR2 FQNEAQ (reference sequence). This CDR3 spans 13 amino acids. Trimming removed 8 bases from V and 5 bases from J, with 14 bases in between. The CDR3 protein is CASSRIEEDTQYF. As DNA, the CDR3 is TGTGCCAGCTCCAGGATTGAGGAAGATACGCAGTATTTT.

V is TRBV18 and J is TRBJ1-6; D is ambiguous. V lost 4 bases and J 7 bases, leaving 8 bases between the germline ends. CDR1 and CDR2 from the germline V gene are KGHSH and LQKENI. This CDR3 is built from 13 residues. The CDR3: CASSRQANSPLHF. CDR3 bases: TGTGCCAGCTCACGGCAGGCAAATTCACCCCTCCACTTT.

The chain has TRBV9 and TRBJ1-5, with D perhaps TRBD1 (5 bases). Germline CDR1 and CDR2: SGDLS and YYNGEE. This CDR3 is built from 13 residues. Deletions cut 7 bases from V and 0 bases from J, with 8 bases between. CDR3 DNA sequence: TGTGCCAGCGGGGGGGATAGCAATCAGCCCCAGCATTTT. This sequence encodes CASGGDSNQPQHF. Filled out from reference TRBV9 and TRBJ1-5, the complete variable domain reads DSGVTQTPKHLITATGQRVTLRCSPRSGDLSVYWYQQSLDQGLQFLIQYYNGEERAKGNILERFSAQQFPDLHSELNLSSLELGDSALYFCASGGDSNQPQHFGDGTRLSIL.

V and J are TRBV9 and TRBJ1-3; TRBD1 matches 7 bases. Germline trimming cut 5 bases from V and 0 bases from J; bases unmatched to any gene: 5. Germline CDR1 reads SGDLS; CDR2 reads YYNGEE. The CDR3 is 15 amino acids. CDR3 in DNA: TGTGCCAGCAGTTCACAGGGGAGCTCTGGAAACACCATATATTTT. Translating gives CASSSQGSSGNTIYF.

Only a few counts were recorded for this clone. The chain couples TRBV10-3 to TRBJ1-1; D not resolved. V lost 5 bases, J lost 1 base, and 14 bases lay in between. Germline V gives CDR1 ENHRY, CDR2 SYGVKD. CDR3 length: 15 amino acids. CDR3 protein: CAISLERKGNTEAFF. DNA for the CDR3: TGTGCCATCAGTTTGGAAAGGAAGGGGAACACTGAAGCTTTCTTT.